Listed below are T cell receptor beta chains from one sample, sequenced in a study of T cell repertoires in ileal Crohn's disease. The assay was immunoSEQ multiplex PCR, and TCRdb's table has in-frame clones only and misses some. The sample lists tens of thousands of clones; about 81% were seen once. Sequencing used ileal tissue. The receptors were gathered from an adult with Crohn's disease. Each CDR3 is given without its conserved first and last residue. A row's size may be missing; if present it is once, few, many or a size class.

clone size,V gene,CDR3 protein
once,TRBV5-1,ASSLVTLLGGSPLH
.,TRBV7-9,ASSWGATSVPDTQY
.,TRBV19,ASNSKPGTGNNSPLH
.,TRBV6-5,ASSSLPGISNQPQH
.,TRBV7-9,ASGSFYEQY
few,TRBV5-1,ASSHGRGLAISEQF
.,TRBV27,ASRSGGWGSYEQY
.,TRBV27,ASSLNRDSYEQY
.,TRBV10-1,ASSQGTGANVLT
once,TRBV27,ATRDNRLPGTGELF
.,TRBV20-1,SVTDSYEQY
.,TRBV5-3,ARSLSRGSLNTEAF
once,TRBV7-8,ASSLTGILYGYT
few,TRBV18,ASSPGGGQYGEQF
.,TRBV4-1,ASSQDLGRVHFVIMNEQF
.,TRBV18,ASSRSTGAGYGYT
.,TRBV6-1,ASSERRGSTNEKLF
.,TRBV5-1,ASSLQGSGTYEQY
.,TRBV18,ASSPSTQNTEAF
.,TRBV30,AWNNSPDTQY
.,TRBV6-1,ASSAAGGASSYEQY
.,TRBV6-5,ASSRQARYNEQF
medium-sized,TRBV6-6,ASSQWGGDGDEQY
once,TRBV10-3,AISEVDVMDTLPYNEQF
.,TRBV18,ASSRGTSGVLNEQF
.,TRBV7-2,ASSSGQGAFRTGELF
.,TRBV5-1,ASSYSSGEPEAF
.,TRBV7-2,ASSADRFLSYEQY
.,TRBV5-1,ASSPRTATDNSPLH
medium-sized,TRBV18,ASSLRGGEQY
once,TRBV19,ASSMAGRDNSPLH
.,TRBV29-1,SVVRQGVNTEAF
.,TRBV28,ASRWLMGNQPQH
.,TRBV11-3,ASSLGTSSLNEQF
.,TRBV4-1,ASSQDQGGYEQY
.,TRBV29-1,SAMGQGTEAF
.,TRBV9,ASSAQYNEQF
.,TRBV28,ASSPGHNSYEQY
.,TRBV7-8,ASSLRLEGTQY
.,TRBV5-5,ASSWGFQGNTEAF
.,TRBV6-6,ASSYSTGRKNSPLH
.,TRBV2,ASSERDRRNYEQY
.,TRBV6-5,ASSFHGIKANYGYT